These 24 T cell receptor beta chains came from one sample sequenced in a study of regulatory T cells in long-lasting Graves disease. CDR3-region Arm-PCR and iRepertoire HTBI primers produced the TCR beta libraries. TCRdb redid the calling of the multiplex PCR reads with MiXCR, one entry per CDR3 protein. The sample yields under 700,000 distinct CDR3 sequences, about 15% seen once. As for time point: newly diagnosed GD, antithyroid drugs for less than 3 months. RNA extracted from PBMCs served as the sequencing template. These same data were also listed under a study on T cells in Graves' hyperthyroidism and ophthalmopathy.

The sample consisted of peripheral blood mononuclear cells (PBMCs), taken at new diagnosis, from a patient treated with antithyroid drugs. Every receptor here comes from a woman aged 40 to 65 with Graves disease.

The chain combines TRBV20-1 with TRBJ1-1, with a tentative D call TRBD1 (6 bases). V was shortened by 1 base and J by 0 bases, with 15 bases between the two germline ends. The CDR3 loop spans 16 amino acids. Germline CDR1 reads DFQATT; CDR2 reads SNEGSKA (reference sequence). DNA of the CDR3: TGCAGTGCTAGAGGACGGACAGAGAGTATGAACACTGAAGCTTTCTTT. Translating it yields CSARGRTESMNTEAFF.

This clonotype was picked up many times. V usage is TRBV9 and J usage is TRBJ1-1; no definite D call. CDR1 SGDLS and CDR2 YYNGEE come from the germline V gene. The length of the CDR3 is 14 residues. V was shortened by 0 bases and J by 1 base, with 7 bases between the two germline ends. This CDR3 reads CASSVGPENTEAFF. The DNA of the CDR3 is TGTGCCAGCAGCGTAGGCCCAGAGAACACTGAAGCTTTCTTT.

This clonotype was detected a few times. As DNA, the CDR3 is TGCGCCAGCAGGGTAGCGGGGGGGACTTCCTACGAGCAGTACTTC. It encodes CASRVAGGTSYEQYF. The rearrangement joins TRBV5-1 to TRBJ2-7; TRBD2 agrees at 11 bases. The CDR3 contains 15 residues. With V trimmed by 5 bases and J by 1 base, 5 bases remained unmatched. Germline V gene data show CDR1 as SGHRS and CDR2 as YFSETQ.

In regard to this clonotype: As the CDR3 is not closed by the conserved phenylalanine or tryptophan, this likely results from a read error. V is TRBV11-1 and J is TRBJ2-1; no firm D call. CDR3 length equals 12 residues. Germline loops: CDR1 SGHAT, CDR2 FQDESV (reference sequence). The CDR3 bases are TGCGCCAGCAGCCCAGACTACAATGAGCAGTTCCTC. It translates to CASSPDYNEQFL.

This clonotype was detected ten times or more. The V call is TRBV5-1, the J call TRBJ2-5; no reliable D call. From germline, CDR1 is SGHRS and CDR2 YFSETQ. The CDR3 spans 13 residues. V was trimmed by 0 bases and J by 4 bases, leaving 7 bases between them. CDR3 sequence reads: CASSLGNGETQYF. Written as DNA, the CDR3 is TGCGCCAGCAGCTTGGGCAACGGAGAGACCCAGTACTTC. The variable domain in full, with the rest retrieved from reference TRBV5-1 and TRBJ2-5, is KAGVTQTPRYLIKTRGQQVTLSCSPISGHRSVSWYQQTPGQGLQFLFEYFSETQRNKGNFPGRFSGRQFSNSRSEMNVSTLELGDSALYLCASSLGNGETQYFGPGTRLLVL.

Ten or more counts support this clonotype. The V gene is TRBV3-1, the J gene TRBJ1-5; no clear D gene. The CDR3 contains 14 residues. V lost 0 bases and J lost 4, with 7 bases in between. CDR1 is LGHDT, CDR2 YNNKEL, per germline (reference sequence). The CDR3 sequence: CASSQDMGNQPQHF. For the CDR3, the DNA is TGTGCCAGCAGCCAAGATATGGGGAATCAGCCCCAGCATTTT.

This clonotype turned up a few times. The chain is built from TRBV4-1 and TRBJ2-2; D is possibly TRBD2 (6 bases). Germline V gene lookup returns CDR1 MGHRA and CDR2 YSYEKL. The CDR3 has 15 residues. Trimming took off 4 bases at V and 4 bases at J, with 13 bases between the two ends. Here the CDR3 DNA reads TGCGCCAGCAGCCCGGGACTCTACTCCACCGGGGAGCTGTTTTTT. Translated: CASSPGLYSTGELFF.

The chain couples TRBV3-1 to TRBJ2-6; the D is unclear. The CDR3 spans 16 residues. V gave up 4 bases and J gave up 0 bases, with 10 bases separating them. Germline V gene lookup returns CDR1 LGHDT and CDR2 YNNKEL (reference sequence). The chain's CDR3 is CASSLTCYSGANVLTF. CDR3 coding DNA: TGTGCCAGCAGCCTGACCTGCTACTCTGGGGCCAACGTCCTGACTTTC.

This clonotype was seen at least ten times. The chain uses TRBV12-3 or TRBV12-4 and TRBJ1-4; D unresolved. The CDR3 runs to 11 residues. Trimming removed 3 bases from V and 12 bases from J, with 8 bases in between. The DNA of the CDR3 is TGTGCCAGCAGTTTTGGGGTTCAACTGTTTTTT. This gives the protein CASSFGVQLFF.

There are a few counts of this clonotype. A much bigger clone sits one base away, suggesting this may be a read error. The genes are TRBV9 and TRBJ2-3; perhaps TRBD1 as D (6 bases). The J call may be faulty, since TRBJ1-5 better matches the DNA end. Germline V gene sequence: CDR1 SGDLS, CDR2 YYNGEE. The CDR3 spans 16 residues. The CDR3 loop reads CASTPGIAGAGDTQHF. The CDR3 nucleotides are TGTGCCAGCACCCCCGGAATAGCGGGGGCGGGAGATACGCAGCATTTT.

The CDR3, as DNA: TGTGCCAGCAGTTACTTTGGGGGGAACACCGGGGAGCTGTTTTTT. This encodes CASSYFGGNTGELFF. The chain is built from TRBV6-9 and TRBJ2-2, with D perhaps assigned TRBD1 or TRBD2 (5 bases each). The CDR3 is made up of 15 amino acids. V was clipped by 3 bases and J by 1 base, with 9 bases between them. CDR1 and CDR2 (germline): MNHGY, SVAAGI.

This clonotype was counted only a few times. The chain recombines TRBV30 with TRBJ2-3; 12 bases are shared with TRBD1. Germline values: CDR1 GTSNPN, CDR2 SVGIG (reference sequence). V shed 3 bases and J 1 base; nucleotides not matched to a gene: 11. This CDR3 contains 18 residues. The DNA of the CDR3 is TGTGCCTGGAGCGAGAGGGACAGGGGGCGCAGGGGCACAGATACGCAGTATTTT. Encoded protein: CAWSERDRGRRGTDTQYF.

This clonotype was counted between two and nine times. This rearrangement joins TRBV30 to TRBJ2-1; 12 nucleotides agree with TRBD1. Germline V gene data show CDR1 as GTSNPN and CDR2 as SVGIG (reference sequence). CDR3 length: 15 residues. J was trimmed by 10 bases and V by 0 bases; bases with no gene match: 7. CDR3 sequence reads: CAWSVQGTGGSEQFF. The CDR3 DNA is TGTGCCTGGAGTGTACAGGGGACAGGGGGCTCCGAGCAGTTCTTC.

This clonotype has only a few counts. V and J are TRBV30 and TRBJ1-2; 9 bases line up with TRBD1. CDR3 length: 14 amino acids. CDR1 is GTSNPN and CDR2 is SVGIG in the germline V gene (reference sequence). The V segment lost 2 bases and the J segment 6 bases; nucleotides outside the gene matches: 7. CDR3 sequence: CAWSSGTGSNGYTF. CDR3 bases: TGTGCCTGGAGTTCCGGGACAGGGTCTAATGGCTACACCTTC.

This clonotype was seen repeatedly, ten times or more. V gene TRBV7-6 combines with J gene TRBJ2-7; TRBD2 is a possible D gene (6 bases). CDR3 length: 14 residues. From germline, CDR1 is SGHVS and CDR2 FNYEAQ. V lost 5 bases to trimming and J lost 2 bases, with 13 bases between them. This CDR3 is CASSLSWGAYEQYF. The DNA for the CDR3 is TGTGCCAGCAGCCTTTCATGGGGGGCCTACGAGCAGTACTTC.

This chain joins TRBV7-9 and TRBJ2-7, with TRBD2 matching 10 bases. The CDR3 runs to 16 residues. V gave up 3 bases and J gave up 3 bases; unmatched junction bases: 8. Germline V CDR1 and CDR2: SEHNR, FQNEAQ (reference sequence). DNA of the CDR3: TGTGCCAGCAGCTTGCTAGCGGGAGTGGGCCTCTACGAGCAGTACTTC. It translates to CASSLLAGVGLYEQYF.

This clonotype has a count of ten or more. This chain links TRBV5-1 with TRBJ1-2; D is ambiguous. The V gene lost 1 base and the J gene lost 2 bases, with 6 bases spanning the gap. Germline-derived CDR1 and CDR2 are SGHRS and YFSETQ. The CDR3 has 13 residues. The CDR3 nucleotides are TGCGCCAGCAGCTTGACCAGAAACTATGGCTACACCTTC. Translation gives CASSLTRNYGYTF.

The V call is TRBV12-3 or TRBV12-4, the J call TRBJ1-6; D is unclear. CDR3 length equals 14 residues. Trimming took 5 bases from V and 8 from J, leaving 13 bases between them. The CDR3 nucleotides read TGTGCCAGCAGTCTACGGGCTAGGGATTCACCCCTCCACTTT. Amino acids: CASSLRARDSPLHF.

In its sample, this clonotype was seen many times. This chain links TRBV5-1 with TRBJ2-1; the D gene is possibly TRBD2 (6 bases). This CDR3 contains 14 residues. In germline, CDR1 is SGHRS, CDR2 YFSETQ. Deletions cut 4 bases from V and 8 bases from J, with 16 bases between. The CDR3 sequence: CASSARTIADEQFF. The CDR3 bases are TGCGCCAGCAGCGCTCGGACTATAGCCGATGAGCAGTTCTTC.

The sample holds a few counts of this clonotype. The chain links TRBV5-1 to TRBJ2-5, with TRBD1 matching over 7 bases. Unmatched junction bases numbered 6, after V lost 0 bases and J lost 1 base. Per the germline V gene, CDR1 is SGHRS and CDR2 is YFSETQ. The CDR3 is 16 residues long. For the CDR3, the DNA is TGCGCCAGCAGCTTGGTTAGGACAGGCGTCCAAGAGACCCAGTACTTC. It yields the protein CASSLVRTGVQETQYF.

This chain uses TRBV9 with TRBJ2-1; a weak D match, TRBD1 (6 bases). With 0 bases removed from V and 7 bases from J, the gap between germline ends came to 14 bases. The CDR3 runs 15 residues. Germline loops: CDR1 SGDLS, CDR2 YYNGEE. The CDR3 coding sequence is TGTGCCAGCAGCGTAGGGTCAGGGGAGAGGAATGAGCAGTTCTTC. Residues: CASSVGSGERNEQFF.

This clonotype was detected many times. The V and J genes are TRBV12-3 or TRBV12-4 and TRBJ1-1; 7 bases are shared with TRBD1. The CDR3 runs 17 residues. The V segment lost 5 bases and the J segment 0 bases; nucleotides outside the gene matches: 12. This CDR3 reads CASSPHYWTGMNTEAFF. In DNA, the CDR3 is TGTGCCAGCAGTCCTCATTATTGGACAGGTATGAACACTGAAGCTTTCTTT.

CDR3 loop: CASSYSIVTSYEQYF. The CDR3 bases are TGTGCCAGCAGTTACTCGATTGTAACGTCCTACGAGCAGTACTTC. The J gene is TRBJ2-7, the V gene TRBV6-6, with D unclear. Per germline, CDR1 MNHNY and CDR2 SVGAGI (reference sequence). The CDR3 has 15 amino acids. The V and J ends lost 0 bases and 1 base respectively, with 10 bases between them.

The gene calls are TRBV10-3 and TRBJ2-2, with D maybe TRBD1 (6 bases). V was clipped by 0 bases and J by 0 bases, with 14 bases between them. This CDR3 contains 18 residues. CDR1 is ENHRY and CDR2 is SYGVKD in the germline V gene. CDR3 in amino acids: CAISESTGALSNTGELFF. CDR3 coding DNA: TGTGCCATCAGTGAGTCGACAGGAGCCCTCTCGAACACCGGGGAGCTGTTTTTT.